The 25 T cell receptor beta chains below all came from one sample that was sequenced in a study of CD8+CD57+ T cells in acquired aplastic anemia. It was genomic DNA that served as the template for profiling TCR beta VDJ and CDR3. A single record per CDR3 protein comes from TCRdb applying MiXCR to the reads. Found here are around 170,000 distinct CDR3 sequences, about 64% of them singletons; the top ten hold 45% to 50%. Sequencing was performed on sorted CD4+, CD8+, or CD8+CD57+ T cells (not recorded which) from PBMCs. The source is a human donor in good health.

This clonotype was seen a few times. The V call is TRBV20-1, the J call TRBJ1-1, with TRBD1 matching 12 bases. V gave up 8 bases and J gave up 8 bases; unmatched junction bases: 12. CDR1 DFQATT and CDR2 SNEGSKA come from the germline V gene (reference sequence). This CDR3 has 14 amino acids. The CDR3 nucleotides are TGCAGTATCCCGGGGACAGGGGGCGGGGTGGAAGCTTTCTTT. This gives the protein CSIPGTGGGVEAFF.

The V call is TRBV7-9, the J call TRBJ1-2, with TRBD1 matching over 7 bases. The CDR3 spans 14 residues. Losses at the gene ends were 8 bases for V and 4 bases for J; bases not matched to a gene: 10. Germline V lookup: CDR1 SEHNR, CDR2 FQNEAQ (reference sequence). CDR3 in DNA: TGTGCCAGCTCACCAGGGACAGAGAGCTATGGCTACACCTTC. It translates to CASSPGTESYGYTF.

This clonotype showed up many times. The chain carries TRBV6-5 and TRBJ2-2; 10 bases match TRBD1. The CDR3 totals 15 residues. V shed 6 bases and J 9 bases; nucleotides not matched to a gene: 10. Germline lookup yields CDR1 MNHEY and CDR2 SVGAGI. For the CDR3, the DNA is TGTGCCAGCAGAAGAGGGACAGGGGAGACCTGGGAGCTGTTTTTT. This codes for CASRRGTGETWELFF.

For this clonotype: The junction departs from the called germline gene at one end, perhaps through a read error. The chain combines TRBV7-2 with TRBJ1-5; the D is unclear. The CDR3 has 13 residues. The germline V gene encodes CDR1 SGHTA and CDR2 FQGNSA. Written as DNA, the CDR3 is TGTGCTAGGGAGGGCCCTTACAATGAGCCCCAGCATTTT. Protein: CAREGPYNEPQHF.

The rearrangement uses TRBV7-9 and TRBJ2-2; the D gene is possibly TRBD2 (5 bases). The CDR3 is made up of 14 amino acids. V lost 5 bases and J lost 8, with 15 bases in between. Looked up from germline, CDR1 is SEHNR and CDR2 is FQNEAQ (reference sequence). CDR3 nucleotide sequence: TGTGCCAGCAGCCTCCTCTTTGGAGGAGGGGAGCTGTTTTTT. Translating it yields CASSLLFGGGELFF.

The chain joins TRBV7-3 to TRBJ2-5; 9 bases align to TRBD2. The ends lost 0 bases at V and 2 bases at J; junction bases unmatched: 7. The CDR3 has 17 amino acids. CDR1 and CDR2 from the germline V gene are SGHTA and FQGTGA. The CDR3 is CASSLTGRLAGQETQYF. The CDR3 coding sequence is TGTGCCAGCAGCTTAACGGGCCGTCTAGCGGGGCAAGAGACCCAGTACTTC.

V and J are TRBV7-9 and TRBJ2-2; D gene ambiguous. The V and J ends lost 5 bases and 2 bases respectively, with 12 bases between them. Per germline, CDR1 SEHNR and CDR2 FQNEAQ (reference sequence). CDR3 length: 15 residues. In DNA, the CDR3 is TGTGCCAGCAGCCAAACACGCCCAAACACCGGGGAGCTGTTTTTT. The encoded protein is CASSQTRPNTGELFF.

CDR3 sequence: CAISESGVTTYNEQFF. In DNA, the CDR3 is TGTGCCATCAGTGAGTCGGGAGTGACGACCTACAATGAGCAGTTCTTC. V is TRBV10-3 and J is TRBJ2-1; the D gene is possibly TRBD2 (5 bases). The CDR3 extends over 16 amino acids. Germline-derived CDR1 and CDR2 are ENHRY and SYGVKD. The ends were cut back, 0 bases at V and 2 bases at J, with 11 bases in the middle.

V gene TRBV2 combines with J gene TRBJ1-6, with D unclear. The V gene lost 9 bases and the J gene lost 7 bases, with 19 bases spanning the gap. Germline values: CDR1 SNHLY, CDR2 FYNNEI. This CDR3 contains 15 residues. This CDR3 is CASDDSLLGNSPLHF. CDR3 coding DNA: TGTGCCAGTGACGATTCATTGCTGGGGAATTCACCCCTCCACTTT.

The V call is TRBV15, the J call TRBJ2-7, with 7 bases fitting TRBD1. This CDR3 is built from 15 residues. Germline CDR1 and CDR2: LNHNV and YYDKDF (reference sequence). V dropped 2 bases and J dropped 1; count of bases not matched to a gene: 5. The CDR3 loop is CATSRIGTVSYEQYF. The CDR3, as DNA: TGTGCCACCAGCAGAATAGGGACAGTTTCCTACGAGCAGTACTTC.

V usage is TRBV2 and J usage is TRBJ2-5, with 9 positions matching TRBD2. Trimming took 6 bases from V and 5 from J; bases not matched to a gene: 13. CDR1 and CDR2 (germline): SNHLY, FYNNEI. The CDR3 length is 16 residues. The CDR3 region has the DNA TGTGCCAGCAGCGCCCTTAGCGGGGGCGATGGGGAGACCCAGTACTTC. Translation: CASSALSGGDGETQYF.

This chain connects TRBV7-2 to TRBJ2-7; tentatively, D is TRBD2 (5 bases). The CDR3 runs 13 residues. Germline V gives CDR1 SGHTA, CDR2 FQGNSA. Deletions cut 0 bases from V and 5 bases from J, with 8 bases between. CDR3 in DNA: TGTGCCAGCAGCTTAGCTACCGGGAACGAGCAGTACTTC. Amino acid sequence: CASSLATGNEQYF.

The V call is TRBV2, the J call TRBJ2-7; D remains unclear. CDR1 SNHLY and CDR2 FYNNEI come from the germline V gene. The V end lost 4 bases, the J end lost 6 bases, and 7 bases lay between the germline ends. The CDR3 loop spans 11 amino acids. The CDR3 coding sequence is TGTGCCAGCAGTGCTTCGTCCGAGCAGTACTTC. Translating it yields CASSASSEQYF.

The chain uses TRBV24-1 and TRBJ2-3, with TRBD2 as a possible D gene (6 bases). The V gene's germline CDR1 is KGHDR and CDR2 SFDVKD. The CDR3 runs to 16 residues. V dropped 0 bases and J dropped 2 bases, with 11 bases sitting between them. As DNA, the CDR3 is TGTGCCACCAGTGATTTGAACGGGAGAGCCACAGATACGCAGTATTTT. This codes for CATSDLNGRATDTQYF.

The chain couples TRBV7-3 to TRBJ2-1; D tentatively fits TRBD1 or TRBD2 (5 bases each). The germline V gene has CDR1 SGHTA and CDR2 FQGTGA. This CDR3 is 14 amino acids long. Trimming removed 4 bases from V and 3 bases from J, with 10 bases in between. The CDR3, as DNA: TGTGCCAGCAGCTCACCAGGGAGCTACAATGAGCAGTTCTTC. Protein: CASSSPGSYNEQFF.

The chain recombines TRBV28 with TRBJ1-6; D unclear. This CDR3 is 16 amino acids long. The V end was cut by 5 bases, the J end by 7 bases, with 18 bases between. CDR1 and CDR2 (germline): MDHEN, SYDVKM. CDR3 coding DNA: TGTGCCAGCAGTGCTAGTGAGACACTAGGGAATTCACCCCTCCACTTT. Amino acid sequence: CASSASETLGNSPLHF.

A word on this clonotype: A much more abundant neighbour one base away suggests this may be a read error. This chain links TRBV4-1 with TRBJ2-7; weak D call: TRBD1 (5 bases). CDR1 MGHRA and CDR2 YSYEKL come from the germline V gene. V lost 3 bases and J lost 5, with 23 bases in between. The CDR3 contains 17 residues. The CDR3 loop is CASSHDQVLGATHEQYF. As DNA, the CDR3 is TGCGCCAGCAGCCATGACCAGGTTCTAGGGGCAACCCACGAGCAGTACTTC.

The chain employs TRBV10-1 and TRBJ2-7; tentative D call: TRBD2 (5 bases). The V and J ends lost 2 bases and 3 bases respectively, with 11 bases between them. The germline V gene encodes CDR1 WNHNN and CDR2 SYGVQD (reference sequence). This CDR3 is built from 14 residues. CDR3 DNA sequence: TGCGCCAGCAGTGAGGGTGGTGGAGGCTACGAGCAGTACTTC. Protein product: CASSEGGGGYEQYF.

Concerning this clonotype: The junction does not match germline at one end; this may be a read error. The CDR3 nucleotides read TGTGCCAGTAGCTTAGAGGGACGGCACAATGAGCAGCTCTTC. Protein product: CASSLEGRHNEQLF. The V and J genes are TRBV7-9 and TRBJ2-1; D tentatively reads TRBD1 or TRBD2 (5 bases each). The CDR3 totals 14 residues. CDR1 and CDR2 from the germline V gene are SEHNR and FQNEAQ (reference sequence).

This clonotype was detected many times. This chain uses TRBV9 with TRBJ2-7; 15 bases are a match to TRBD2. Germline V CDR1 and CDR2: SGDLS, YYNGEE. CDR3 length: 16 amino acids. V shed 0 bases and J 7 bases; nucleotides not matched to a gene: 5. This CDR3 reads CASSVEGLAGGDEQYF. CDR3 nucleotide sequence: TGTGCCAGCAGCGTAGAGGGACTAGCGGGAGGAGATGAGCAGTACTTC.

This clonotype was counted ten times or more. V and J are TRBV7-8 and TRBJ2-6; TRBD1 aligns across 8 bases. The junction had 7 bases not matched to a gene; V was cut back by 1 base and J by 2 bases. Germline V gene sequence: CDR1 SGHVS, CDR2 FQNEAQ. This CDR3 has 18 residues. CDR3 region: CASSLGSIQGAGANVLTF. In nucleotides, the CDR3 is TGTGCCAGCAGCTTAGGGTCAATACAGGGGGCTGGGGCCAACGTCCTGACTTTC.

This clonotype was picked up many times. The rearrangement joins TRBV7-9 to TRBJ1-5, with unresolved D. Looked up from germline, CDR1 is SEHNR and CDR2 is FQNEAQ (reference sequence). The CDR3 contains 13 residues. The V gene lost 4 bases and the J gene lost 6 bases, with 10 bases spanning the gap. DNA for the CDR3: TGTGCCAGCAGCTCTGGGGTTGGTCAGCCCCAGCATTTT. This encodes CASSSGVGQPQHF.

The rearrangement uses TRBV20-1 and TRBJ2-1; D is unclear. This CDR3 is 15 amino acids long. The germline CDR1 and CDR2 sequences are DFQATT and SNEGSKA (reference sequence). Trimming took 3 bases from V and 1 from J, leaving 13 bases between them. In DNA, the CDR3 is TGCAGTGCTAGTTTAGGCGCGGCGTCCTACAATGAGCAGTTCTTC. It yields the protein CSASLGAASYNEQFF.

The chain has TRBV10-3 and TRBJ1-2, with 7 positions matching TRBD1. Per the germline V gene, CDR1 is ENHRY and CDR2 is SYGVKD. The CDR3 totals 15 residues. The V gene end was trimmed by 4 bases and the J gene end by 7 bases; junction bases not matched to a gene: 12. The chain's CDR3 is CAISGTPDRLLGYTF. CDR3 nucleotides: TGTGCCATCAGTGGGACACCGGACAGGCTGCTTGGCTACACCTTC.

The chain carries TRBV7-6 and TRBJ2-3, with D perhaps matching TRBD1 (6 bases). The germline V gene encodes CDR1 SGHVS and CDR2 FNYEAQ. There are 13 residues in the CDR3. The V end was cut by 5 bases, the J end by 6 bases, with 12 bases between. CDR3 in DNA: TGTGCCAGCAGCGCGACAGGTGGGGATACGCAGTATTTT. Translated, it gives CASSATGGDTQYF.